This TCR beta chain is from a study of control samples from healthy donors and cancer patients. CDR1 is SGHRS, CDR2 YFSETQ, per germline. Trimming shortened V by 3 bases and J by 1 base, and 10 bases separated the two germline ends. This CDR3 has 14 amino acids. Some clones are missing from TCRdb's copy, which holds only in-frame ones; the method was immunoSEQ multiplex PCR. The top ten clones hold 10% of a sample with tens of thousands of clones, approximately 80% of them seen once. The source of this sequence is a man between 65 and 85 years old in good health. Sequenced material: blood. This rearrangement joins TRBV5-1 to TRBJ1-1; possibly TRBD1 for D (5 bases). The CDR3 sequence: CASSSLTANTEAFF. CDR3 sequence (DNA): TGCGCCAGCAGCTCCCTGACAGCGAACACTGAAGCTTTCTTT.